Listed here are 15 T cell receptor beta chains from one sample, sequenced in a study of blood T cell repertoires in COVID-19. Repertoires were generated with immunoSEQ multiplex PCR, while TCRdb's copy carries only in-frame clones and drops some. The top ten clones hold around 6.6% of a sample with 150,000 to 200,000 clones, about 86% of them seen once. Sequenced input: peripheral blood. These receptors were taken from a man in his fifties with active or convalescent COVID-19.

This clone appeared a single time. The rearrangement joins TRBV12-3 or TRBV12-4 to TRBJ1-1, with no clear D. The CDR3 contains 13 residues. V lost 0 bases, J lost 11 bases, and 13 bases lay in between. In nucleotides, the CDR3 is TGTGCCAGCAGTTTAGCGCAATGGGCGTACGCTTTCTTT. Its protein product is CASSLAQWAYAFF.

The chain uses TRBV5-4 and TRBJ2-7, with D possibly matching TRBD2 (7 bases). V lost 1 base to trimming and J lost 2 bases, with 13 bases between them. Germline V gene sequence: CDR1 SGHNT, CDR2 YYREEE (reference sequence). The CDR3 is 15 residues long. DNA for the CDR3: TGTGCCAGCAGCTTGAAGGGGGGGGCCGCCTACGAGCAGTACTTC. Translation gives CASSLKGGAAYEQYF.

The chain links TRBV11-2 to TRBJ2-7; 9 bases map to TRBD1. The CDR3 is made up of 16 amino acids. V trimming: 1 base; J trimming: 1 base; junction bases outside the gene matches: 5. Germline loops: CDR1 SGHAT, CDR2 FQNNGV. CDR3 amino acids: CASSLVPGQGSYEQYF. The CDR3 DNA is TGTGCCAGCAGCTTAGTTCCGGGACAGGGATCCTACGAGCAGTACTTC. Filled out from reference TRBV11-2 and TRBJ2-7, the complete variable domain reads EAGVAQSPRYKIIEKRQSVAFWCNPISGHATLYWYQQILGQGPKLLIQFQNNGVVDDSQLPKDRFSAERLKGVDSTLKIQPAKLEDSAVYLCASSLVPGQGSYEQYFGPGTRLTVT.

The chain has TRBV7-9 and TRBJ2-5, with 10 bases aligning to TRBD1. J was trimmed by 0 bases and V by 3 bases; bases with no gene match: 1. The CDR3 length is 15 residues. Germline assignment: CDR1 SEHNR and CDR2 FQNEAQ (reference sequence). The CDR3 DNA reads TGTGCCAGCAGCTTCGGACAGGGGGACCAAGAGACCCAGTACTTC. This gives the protein CASSFGQGDQETQYF. The full variable domain, with the rest looked up from reference TRBV7-9 and TRBJ2-5, is DTGVSQNPRHKITKRGQNVTFRCDPISEHNRLYWYRQTLGQGPEFLTYFQNEAQLEKSRLLSDRFSAERPKGSFSTLEIQRTEQGDSAMYLCASSFGQGDQETQYFGPGTRLLVL.

V is TRBV7-2 and J is TRBJ2-2; 8 nucleotides match TRBD1. This CDR3 region has 16 residues. Trimming at V came to 3 bases and at J to 0 bases, leaving 3 bases not matched to a gene. Germline CDR1 and CDR2: SGHTA and FQGNSA. The CDR3 DNA follows: TGTGCCAGCAGCTTGGCAGGGGGCGCGAACACCGGGGAGCTGTTTTTT. Its protein product is CASSLAGGANTGELFF. The variable domain in full, with the rest retrieved from reference TRBV7-2 and TRBJ2-2, is GAGVSQSPSNKVTEKGKDVELRCDPISGHTALYWYRQSLGQGLEFLIYFQGNSAPDKSGLPSDRFSAERTGGSVSTLTIQRTQQEDSAVYLCASSLAGGANTGELFFGEGSRLTVL.

The chain recombines TRBV24-1 with TRBJ1-2, with D tentatively TRBD1 (6 bases). Germline-derived CDR1 and CDR2 are KGHDR and SFDVKD. The CDR3 spans 14 residues. V was clipped by 2 bases and J by 4 bases, with 10 bases between them. CDR3 loop: CATSDSRDTYGYTF. The CDR3 nucleotides read TGTGCCACCAGTGATTCCCGGGACACCTATGGCTACACCTTC.

The chain couples TRBV15 to TRBJ1-1; TRBD1 is a possible D gene (6 bases). The CDR3 is 16 amino acids. Germline V CDR1 and CDR2: LNHNV, YYDKDF (reference sequence). V gave up 0 bases and J gave up 0 bases, with 11 bases separating them. CDR3 nucleotide sequence: TGTGCCACCAGCAGAGATCAGGGGTTTCTGAACACTGAAGCTTTCTTT. Translating gives CATSRDQGFLNTEAFF.

The gene calls are TRBV7-2 and TRBJ2-7; possible D gene TRBD2, 6 bases. Trimming cost V 1 base and J 6 bases, with 13 bases left between them. This CDR3 has 14 amino acids. Germline V lookup: CDR1 SGHTA, CDR2 FQGNSA. This CDR3 is CASSLVMGDSEQYF. In DNA form, the CDR3 reads TGTGCCAGCAGCTTAGTAATGGGGGACTCCGAGCAGTACTTC. Full variable domain (missing parts from reference TRBV7-2 and TRBJ2-7): GAGVSQSPSNKVTEKGKDVELRCDPISGHTALYWYRQSLGQGLEFLIYFQGNSAPDKSGLPSDRFSAERTGGSVSTLTIQRTQQEDSAVYLCASSLVMGDSEQYFGPGTRLTVT.

The J gene is TRBJ2-1, the V gene TRBV6-5; D remains unclear. Trimming removed 2 bases at V and 6 bases at J, with 14 bases between. This CDR3 spans 15 amino acids. The germline V gene has CDR1 MNHEY and CDR2 SVGAGI. The CDR3 here is CASSYPSARINEQFF. For the CDR3, the DNA is TGTGCCAGCAGTTACCCCTCTGCTAGGATCAATGAGCAGTTCTTC.

This chain's CDR3 is CASSQGRPGGWQPQHF. The CDR3, as DNA: TGTGCCAGCAGCCAGGGCAGGCCAGGGGGTTGGCAGCCCCAGCATTTT. The chain links TRBV3-1 (or the pseudogene TRBV3-2) to TRBJ1-5; 7 bases map to TRBD1. Per the germline V gene, CDR1 is LGHDT and CDR2 is YNNKEL (reference sequence). This CDR3 has 16 residues. The ends lost 3 bases at V and 7 bases at J; junction bases unmatched: 12.

This clone was picked up one time. The chain is built from TRBV27 and TRBJ2-3; TRBD2 might be the D (5 bases). V lost 2 bases, J lost 4 bases, and 10 bases lay in between. Germline V gives CDR1 MNHEY, CDR2 SMNVEV (reference sequence). The CDR3 contains 14 residues. The chain's CDR3 is CASSLRARADTQYF. DNA for the CDR3: TGTGCCAGCAGTTTAAGAGCGAGGGCAGATACGCAGTATTTT.

The chain has TRBV19 and TRBJ2-1, with D unclear. From germline, CDR1 is LNHDA and CDR2 SQIVND (reference sequence). V lost 10 bases and J lost 5, with 12 bases in between. The CDR3 loop spans 12 amino acids. The CDR3 DNA sequence: TGTGCCACCTCAGTAACAAACAATGAGCAGTTCTTC. This codes for CATSVTNNEQFF.

As regards this clone: The sample holds other DNA sequences that translate to the same CDR3. The genes are TRBV7-3 and TRBJ2-1, with D maybe TRBD2 (5 bases). There are 16 residues in the CDR3. V shed 1 base and J shed 1 base, with 11 bases lying between them. CDR1 and CDR2 (germline): SGHTA, FQGTGA. CDR3 nucleotides: TGTGCCAGCAGCTTAAGACGGGGTGATTCCTACAATGAGCAGTTCTTC. This translates into CASSLRRGDSYNEQFF.

The gene calls are TRBV9 and TRBJ2-5; maybe TRBD1 (5 bases). Germline V gene sequence: CDR1 SGDLS, CDR2 YYNGEE. The CDR3 runs 15 residues. V was shortened by 0 bases and J by 3 bases, with 12 bases between the two germline ends. CDR3 sequence: CASSVGYPGKETQYF. The CDR3 region has the DNA TGTGCCAGCAGCGTAGGATATCCAGGGAAAGAGACCCAGTACTTC.

The rearrangement joins TRBV10-3 to TRBJ2-5; the match to TRBD2 covers 12 bases. V was clipped by 1 base and J by 5 bases; unmatched bases: 2. Germline-derived CDR1 and CDR2 are ENHRY and SYGVKD. The CDR3 is made up of 15 amino acids. CDR3 protein: CAISELGTSGETQYF. The CDR3 coding sequence is TGTGCCATCAGTGAGTTAGGGACTAGCGGGGAGACCCAGTACTTC.